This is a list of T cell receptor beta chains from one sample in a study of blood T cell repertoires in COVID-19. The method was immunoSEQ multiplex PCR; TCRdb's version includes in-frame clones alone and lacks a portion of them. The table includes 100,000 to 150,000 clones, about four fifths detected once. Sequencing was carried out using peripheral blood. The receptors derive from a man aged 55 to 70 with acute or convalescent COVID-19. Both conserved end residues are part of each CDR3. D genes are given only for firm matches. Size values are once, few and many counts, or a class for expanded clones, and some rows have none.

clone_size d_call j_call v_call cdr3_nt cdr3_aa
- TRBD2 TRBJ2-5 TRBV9 TGTGCCAGCAGCGTAGACCCGGGGGGGGAGACCCAGTACTTC CASSVDPGGETQYF
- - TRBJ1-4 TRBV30 TGTGCCTGGAGTGTAGGGGCGGTATTTGCAACTAATGAAAAACTGTTTTTT CAWSVGAVFATNEKLFF
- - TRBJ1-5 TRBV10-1 TGCGCCAGCAGAACCCGGGGGAGCAGGGTCGGCCATTTT CASRTRGSRVGHF
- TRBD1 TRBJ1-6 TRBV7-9 TGTGCCAGCAGCCGACAGGGTCTGTCCCTCCACTTT CASSRQGLSLHF
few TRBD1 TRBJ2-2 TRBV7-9 TGTGCCAGCAGCTCCGAGGACAGGATGAACACCGGGGAGCTGTTTTTT CASSSEDRMNTGELFF
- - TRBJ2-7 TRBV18 TGTGCCAGCTCACCACTGAGGAGGCCCCAAACGGCCGGCGAGCAGTACTTC CASSPLRRPQTAGEQYF
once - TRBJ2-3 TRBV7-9 TGTGCCAGCAGCCCTCCCGGAGAAACCGATACGCAGTATTTT CASSPPGETDTQYF
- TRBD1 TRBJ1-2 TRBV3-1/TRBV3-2 TGTGCCAGCAGCCTTACAGGGGGCGCGGGTGGCTACACCTTC CASSLTGGAGGYTF
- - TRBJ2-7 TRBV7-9 TGTGCCAGCAGCTTGTCCGGGTCGGGGGAGCAGTACTTC CASSLSGSGEQYF
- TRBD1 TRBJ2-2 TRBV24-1 TGTGCCACCAGTGATGCCTGGGACAGGGGCGGCACCGGGGAGCTGTTTTTT CATSDAWDRGGTGELFF
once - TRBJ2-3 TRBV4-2 TGTGCCAGCAGCCAAGTGACAGGAACCACAGATACGCAGTATTTT CASSQVTGTTDTQYF
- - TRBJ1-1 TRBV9 TGTGCCAGCAGCGTAGTCGCAGGGATGAACACTGAAGCTTTCTTT CASSVVAGMNTEAFF
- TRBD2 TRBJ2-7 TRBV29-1 TGCAGCGTGTTTGGACTAGCGGGAAACTACGAGCAGTACTTC CSVFGLAGNYEQYF
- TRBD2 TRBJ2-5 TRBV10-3 TGTGCCATCAGTGAGACGGCGGGAGGGGGAGAGACCCAGTACTTC CAISETAGGGETQYF
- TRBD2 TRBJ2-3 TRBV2 TGTGCCAGCAGTGAGTCGGGTAGCGGGACCTATCATACGCAGTATTTT CASSESGSGTYHTQYF
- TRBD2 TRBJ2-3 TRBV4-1 TGCGCCAGCAGCCAATATGGACTAGCAAGGGATACGCAGTATTTT CASSQYGLARDTQYF
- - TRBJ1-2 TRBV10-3 TGTGCCATCAGTGAGTCCACAGGATTCTATGGCTACACCTTC CAISESTGFYGYTF
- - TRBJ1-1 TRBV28 TGTGCCAGCAGTACCGAGACTGTGAACACTGAAGCTTTCTTT CASSTETVNTEAFF
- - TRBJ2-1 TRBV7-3 TGTGCCAGCAAGGGCAGCGGTTACAATGAGCAGTTCTTC CASKGSGYNEQFF
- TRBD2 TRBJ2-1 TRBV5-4 TGTGCCAGCAGCTCTGAAGCGGGAGTGACCTACAATGAGCAGTTCTTC CASSSEAGVTYNEQFF
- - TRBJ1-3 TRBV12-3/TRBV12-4 TGTGCCAGCAGTTTGAGCTCTGGAAACACCATATATTTT CASSLSSGNTIYF
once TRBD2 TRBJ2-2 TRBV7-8 TGTGCCAGCAGCTCCGGGACTAGCGGGAACACCGGGGAGCTGTTTTTT CASSSGTSGNTGELFF
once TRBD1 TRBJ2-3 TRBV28 TGTGCCAGCAGTTTCCTATCACCGGGACAGGGGGATACGCAGTATTTT CASSFLSPGQGDTQYF
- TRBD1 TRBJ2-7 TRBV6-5 TGTGCCAGCACTCCCTCGACAGGGATGCAGTACTTC CASTPSTGMQYF
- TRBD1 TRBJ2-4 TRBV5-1 TGCGCCAGCAGCTTGGTTGGGACAGGGGTCGACTTAGCCAAAAACATTCAGTACTTC CASSLVGTGVDLAKNIQYF
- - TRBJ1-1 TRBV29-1 TGCAGCGTTGTCAGACGGCAGGCCACTGAAGCTTTCTTT CSVVRRQATEAFF
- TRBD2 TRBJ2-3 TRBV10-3 TGTGCCATCATGAGAAGCGGGAGGACAGATACGCAGTATTTT CAIMRSGRTDTQYF
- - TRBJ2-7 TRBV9 TGTGCCAGCAGCGCCGGACCGACAACAGGGATCTCCTACGAGCAGTACTTC CASSAGPTTGISYEQYF
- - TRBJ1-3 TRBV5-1 TGCGCCAGCAGCTTCGCCAGCGGCTCTGGAAACACCATATATTTT CASSFASGSGNTIYF
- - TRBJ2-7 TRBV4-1 TGCGCCAGCAGCCGAGGTCAGGGTCACGAGCAGTACTTC CASSRGQGHEQYF
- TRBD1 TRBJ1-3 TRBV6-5 TGTGCCAGCAGTTTAGGGACAGGGTACGGAAACACCATATATTTT CASSLGTGYGNTIYF
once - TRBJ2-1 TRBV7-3 TGTGCCAGCAGCTTAGAGACAAACTACAATGAGCAGTTCTTC CASSLETNYNEQFF